Here is one T cell receptor (beta chain) with its context. Clones were read by immunoSEQ multiplex PCR, and TCRdb kept only the in-frame ones, dropping some. Of about 200,000 clones in the sample, about 90% were seen once. Germline lookup yields CDR1 LNHDA and CDR2 SQIVND (reference sequence). This CDR3 spans 15 amino acids. The J segment lost 0 bases and the V segment lost 9 bases, leaving 6 bases of the junction unmatched. This sample stems from a study of blood T cell repertoires in COVID-19. Study details: Samples came from the United States, Italy and Spain, spanning acute and convalescent COVID-19.

The source of this sequence is a man between 25 and 39 years old with acute or convalescent COVID-19. V usage is TRBV19 and J usage is TRBJ1-5; 9 bases align to TRBD1. The source material was peripheral blood. The CDR3 sequence is CASLDRGHSNQPQHF. In DNA, the CDR3 is TGTGCCAGCTTGGACAGGGGCCATAGCAATCAGCCCCAGCATTTT.